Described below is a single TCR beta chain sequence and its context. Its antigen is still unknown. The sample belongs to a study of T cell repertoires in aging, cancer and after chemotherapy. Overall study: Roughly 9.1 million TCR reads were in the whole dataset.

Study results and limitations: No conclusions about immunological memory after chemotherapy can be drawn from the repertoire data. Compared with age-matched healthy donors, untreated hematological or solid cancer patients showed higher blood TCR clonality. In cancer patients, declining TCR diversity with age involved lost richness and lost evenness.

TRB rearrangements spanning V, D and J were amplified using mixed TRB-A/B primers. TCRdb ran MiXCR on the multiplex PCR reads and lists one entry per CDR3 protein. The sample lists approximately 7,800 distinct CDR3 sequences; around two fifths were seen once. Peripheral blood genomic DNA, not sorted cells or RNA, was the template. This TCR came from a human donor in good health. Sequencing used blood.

The CDR3 reads CASSRRQGTYNEQFF. DNA for the CDR3: TGTGCCAGCAGCCGACGACAGGGGACGTACAATGAGCAGTTCTTC. This chain uses TRBV28 with TRBJ2-1; TRBD1 aligns across 8 bases. Germline CDR1 is MDHEN and CDR2 is SYDVKM. This CDR3 spans 15 amino acids. V lost 6 bases and J lost 4; bases outside the gene matches: 8.